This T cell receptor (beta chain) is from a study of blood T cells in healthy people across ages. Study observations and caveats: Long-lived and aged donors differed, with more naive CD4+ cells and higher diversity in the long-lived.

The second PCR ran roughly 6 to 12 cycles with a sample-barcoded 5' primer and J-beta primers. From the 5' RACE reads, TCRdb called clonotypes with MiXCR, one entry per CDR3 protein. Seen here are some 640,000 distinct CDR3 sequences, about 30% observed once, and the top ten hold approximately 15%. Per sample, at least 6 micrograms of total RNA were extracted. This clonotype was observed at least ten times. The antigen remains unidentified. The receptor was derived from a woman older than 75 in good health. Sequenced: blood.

CDR3 bases: TGTGCCAGCAGCCCTTGGGGGCGCGAGCAGTACTTC. Translated, it gives CASSPWGREQYF. The rearrangement joins TRBV3-1 to TRBJ2-7, with D possibly TRBD1 on 6 matching bases. Germline CDR1 reads LGHDT; CDR2 reads YNNKEL (reference sequence). CDR3 length: 12 residues. Trimming removed 4 bases from V and 6 bases from J, with 10 bases in between.